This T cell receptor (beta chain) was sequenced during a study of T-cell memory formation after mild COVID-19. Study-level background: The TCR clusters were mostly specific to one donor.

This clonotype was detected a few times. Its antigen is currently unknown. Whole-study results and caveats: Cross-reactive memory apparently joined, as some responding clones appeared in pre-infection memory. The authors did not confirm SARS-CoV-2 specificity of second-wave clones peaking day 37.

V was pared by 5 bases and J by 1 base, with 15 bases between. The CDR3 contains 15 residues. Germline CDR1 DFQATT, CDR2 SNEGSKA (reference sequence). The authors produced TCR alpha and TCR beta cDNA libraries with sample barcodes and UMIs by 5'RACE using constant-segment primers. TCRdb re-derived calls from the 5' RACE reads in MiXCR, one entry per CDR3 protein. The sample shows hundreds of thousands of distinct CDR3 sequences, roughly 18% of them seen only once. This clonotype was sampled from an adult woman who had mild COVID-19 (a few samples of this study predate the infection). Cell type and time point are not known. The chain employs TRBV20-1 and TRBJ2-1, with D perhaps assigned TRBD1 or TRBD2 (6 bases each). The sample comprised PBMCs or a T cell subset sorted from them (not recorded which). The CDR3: CSAQKGGKSYNEQFF. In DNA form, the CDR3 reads TGCAGTGCTCAAAAGGGGGGCAAGTCCTACAATGAGCAGTTCTTC.